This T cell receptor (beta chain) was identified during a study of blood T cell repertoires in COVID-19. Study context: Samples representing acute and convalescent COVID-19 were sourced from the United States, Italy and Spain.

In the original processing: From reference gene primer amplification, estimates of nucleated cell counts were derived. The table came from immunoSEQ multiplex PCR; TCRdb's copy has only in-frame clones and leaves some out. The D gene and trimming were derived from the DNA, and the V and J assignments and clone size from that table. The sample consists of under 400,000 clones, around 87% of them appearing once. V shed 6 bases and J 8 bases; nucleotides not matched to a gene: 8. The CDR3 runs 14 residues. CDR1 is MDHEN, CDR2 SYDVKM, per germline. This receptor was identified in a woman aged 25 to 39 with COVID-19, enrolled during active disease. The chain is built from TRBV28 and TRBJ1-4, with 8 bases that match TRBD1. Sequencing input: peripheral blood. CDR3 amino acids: CASRSTGAYEKLFF. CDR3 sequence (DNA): TGTGCCAGCAGATCGACAGGGGCATACGAAAAACTGTTTTTT.